One T cell receptor beta chain is described in this entry. The target of this receptor is not known. Base qualities are not recorded, but no much larger clone differs from it by a single base. This sample is part of a study of shared clonotypes between healthy human individuals (TCRdb year 2020). For the study in its entirety: The cohort comprised a couple of women and three men aged 18 to 49 years. Libraries were prepared and TCR repertoires were sequenced by different laboratories using diverse techniques, in order to increase sequencing depth and limit assay-specific biases. Between about 0.94 and 8.9 billion PBMCs per donor were obtained by leukapheresis. For each donor, CD4 naive and CD4 memory were each given three plates, CD8 naive was given two plates, and CD8 memory was given one plate. To estimate repertoire size and how much clonotypes are shared between individuals, the study performed deep sequencing of blood TCR repertoires from roughly five healthy adults. The study at large found these results: The genetic and exposure-history diversity represented was limited by the small number of donors. Across a few donors, roughly 5.4% of naive CD4, 3% to 3.5% of naive CD8, 2% to 2.5% of memory CD4, and approximately 0.4% of memory CD8 clonotypes were shared. Clonotypes shared by all four sorted-subset donors showed higher generation probabilities than non-shared clonotypes. Sampling was limited to blood, and TCR repertoires in tissue likely differ from TCR repertoires in blood. Pairwise subsampling indicated that sequencing depth was expected to affect the degree of clonotype sharing among donors. Rarefaction of sorted-subset datasets indicated incomplete sequencing despite the large sequencing depth. Larger estimated clonotype richness was generally found for naive subsets than for memory subsets.

CD8 naive samples consisted of CD45RO-negative cells that were positively selected for CCR7, yielding a CD45RA+CCR7+ population without TemRA cells. The donors were healthy, HIV-negative adults who had no recently reported acute infections or vaccinations. All donors were Caucasian adults living in Nashville, Tennessee, USA. Blood was obtained by leukapheresis, after which PBMCs were separated by Ficoll-Histopaque density gradient centrifugation and cryopreserved in liquid nitrogen vapor phase. Purity and quantity of every magnetically sorted T cell population were checked by analytical flow cytometry. Genomic DNA was isolated from each sorted fraction and quantified by UV absorbance on a Nanodrop 2000c. TCR CDR3 regions were amplified from genomic DNA by multiplex PCR using the deep immunoSEQ assay. Genomic DNA extracted from each cell subset was distributed evenly over all wells of several immunoSEQ 96-well plates, and each plate served as one replicate. Each replicate PCR for sorted subsets received roughly 0.2 ug genomic DNA, equal to some 32,000 T cell genomes. Purified libraries were quantified with a Qubit 3.0 fluorometer, sized on a Bioanalyzer 2100, and re-quantified with the KAPA Library Quantification kit. Every immunoSEQ 96-well plate was sequenced on a dedicated single-read 150-cycle Illumina NextSeq 550 flow cell. Regarding the original processing steps: The immunoSEQ output contained only junctional sequences without quality scores, so filtering could not match that applied to full-length reads. Sequences were annotated with PyIR, a Python wrapper for IgBLAST v1.9, and V/J genes and CDR3 were assigned using IMGT germline references. Any read was removed if the V/J assignment was weak (E-value above 1e-6), the CDR3 was missing, or the read contained stop codons, out-of-frame junctions, or ambiguous translated residues. V3J clonotypes were defined as sequences sharing an identical inferred V gene, J gene, and CDR3 amino acid sequence. To compute the percentage overlap between repertoires, the number of shared unique clonotypes was divided by the size of the smaller repertoire. Richness of each repertoire was evaluated using RTK rarefaction, the Chao1 estimator, and Recon v2.1 estimates of unobserved clonotypes. Generation probabilities for all TCRbeta clonotypes obtained by the gDNA method from a handful of donors were computed using OLGA. Sourced from immuneACCESS, this table was stored by TCRdb with only in-frame sequences that have V and J called. A share of the clones is absent; for the studies checked, an unresolved V gene accounts for under half, and the remainder has no known explanation. Clone size and V and J calls were adopted from that table, with D and trimming inferred from the DNA. Recorded for this sample are approximately 840,000 clones; roughly 96% of them occurred a single time. Less than 0.25% of the sample lies in the top ten.

The specimen was naive CD8+ T cells sorted from blood. The cell subset or site label for this specimen denotes: CD45RA+CCR7+. This clonotype originated in a man aged 25-40 years in good health.

The encoded CDR3 is CASSLRTSVSYEQYF. The bases are TGTGCCAGCAGCCTTCGGACTAGCGTCTCCTACGAGCAGTACTTC. The chain is encoded by TRBV7-8 joined to TRBJ2-7, and TRBD2 aligns with 9 junction nucleotides. The germline V gene yields SGHVS for CDR1 and FQNEAQ for CDR2. The germline V and J ends show losses of 5 bases and 0 bases respectively, and no gene match explains 5 bases of the junction. Its CDR3 holds 15 amino acids, cysteine through phenylalanine. Only the CDR3 DNA stays, 45 bases, in frame from base 1.